The rows below give T cell receptor beta chains drawn from one sample of a study of blood T cell repertoires in COVID-19. The method was immunoSEQ multiplex PCR; TCRdb's version includes in-frame clones alone and lacks a portion of them. The sample records tens of thousands of clones, about 88% being singletons. The sample taken for sequencing was peripheral blood. The receptors shown here come from a woman at least 80 years old with active COVID-19. The CDR3 runs from the conserved cysteine through the conserved F or W. The D gene is left open where the match is weak. Only some rows state a clone size, as once, few, many or a class for expanded clones.

v_call,cdr3_length,d_call,j_call,clone_size,cdr3_aa,cdr3_nt
TRBV6-5,14,NA,TRBJ2-3,NA,CASARTTSTDTQYF,TGTGCCAGCGCCAGGACTACTAGCACAGATACGCAGTATTTT
TRBV29-1,15,NA,TRBJ2-3,NA,CSVPDITTSTDTQYF,TGCAGCGTTCCGGACATTACTACTAGCACAGATACGCAGTATTTT
TRBV7-9,15,TRBD2,TRBJ2-2,NA,CASSFTGTTTGELFF,TGTGCCAGCAGCTTCACCGGGACTACCACCGGGGAGCTGTTTTTT
TRBV11-1,15,TRBD2,TRBJ2-1,NA,CASSISGRHYNEQFF,TGTGCCAGCAGCATTAGCGGGAGGCACTACAATGAGCAGTTCTTC
TRBV3-1/TRBV3-2,16,TRBD2,TRBJ2-2,NA,CASSPGLAGGNGELFF,TGTGCCAGCAGCCCCGGACTAGCGGGAGGGAACGGGGAGCTGTTTTTT
TRBV18,14,NA,TRBJ2-2,NA,CASSPLREKGELFF,TGTGCCAGCTCACCTCTACGGGAGAAGGGGGAGCTGTTTTTT
TRBV5-1,16,TRBD1,TRBJ2-3,NA,CASSLAGGQGQDTQYF,TGCGCCAGCAGCTTGGCCGGGGGACAGGGTCAAGATACGCAGTATTTT
TRBV25-1,12,NA,TRBJ1-2,NA,CASSDRVHGYTF,TGTGCCAGCAGTGACAGGGTCCATGGCTACACCTTC
TRBV29-1,16,TRBD2,TRBJ2-1,NA,CSVTSGIGVTYNEQFF,TGCAGCGTGACTAGCGGGATTGGGGTTACCTACAATGAGCAGTTCTTC
TRBV19,14,NA,TRBJ2-7,NA,CASSSRDLYYEQYF,TGTGCCAGTAGCAGCCGGGACTTATACTACGAGCAGTACTTC
TRBV7-9,15,NA,TRBJ2-3,NA,CASSYESGAENTQYF,TGTGCCAGCAGCTATGAGTCAGGGGCTGAAAATACGCAGTATTTT
TRBV2,13,NA,TRBJ2-3,NA,CASNGGYTDTQYF,TGTGCCAGCAATGGGGGGTACACAGATACGCAGTATTTT
TRBV28,12,NA,TRBJ2-3,NA,CASNQYTDTQYF,TGTGCCAGCAATCAGTACACAGATACGCAGTATTTT
TRBV5-1,15,NA,TRBJ2-1,NA,CASTLEGLIYNEQFF,TGCGCCAGCACCCTCGAGGGCCTCATCTACAATGAGCAGTTCTTC
TRBV24-1,16,NA,TRBJ2-2,NA,CATSDQRSGYTGELFF,TGTGCCACCAGTGACCAGAGATCGGGGTACACCGGGGAGCTGTTTTTT
TRBV7-2,15,NA,TRBJ2-5,NA,CASSRPSGGGETQYF,TGTGCCAGCAGCCGCCCTAGCGGAGGGGGGGAGACCCAGTACTTC
TRBV14,14,TRBD2,TRBJ2-1,NA,CASSQDWAGGEQFF,TGTGCCAGCAGCCAAGATTGGGCGGGAGGTGAGCAGTTCTTC
TRBV7-9,15,TRBD2,TRBJ2-1,NA,CASSRLAGPYNEQFF,TGTGCCAGCAGCCGACTAGCGGGGCCTTACAATGAGCAGTTCTTC
TRBV4-1,13,NA,TRBJ1-3,NA,CASSPVLGNTIYF,TGCGCCAGCAGCCCCGTCCTAGGAAACACCATATATTTT
TRBV7-6,16,NA,TRBJ2-3,NA,CASRPPLESGTDTQYF,TGTGCCAGCAGACCCCCACTAGAATCGGGCACAGATACGCAGTATTTT
TRBV4-3,15,NA,TRBJ1-2,NA,CASSQASGRDYGYTF,TGCGCCAGCAGCCAGGCGTCAGGGAGGGACTATGGCTACACCTTC
TRBV6-2/TRBV6-3,15,NA,TRBJ2-7,NA,CASSYGAAGNYEQYF,TGTGCCAGCAGTTACGGGGCGGCGGGGAACTACGAGCAGTACTTC
TRBV10-3,15,NA,TRBJ2-3,once,CAISESGGSTDTQYF,TGTGCCATCAGTGAGTCTGGAGGGAGCACAGATACGCAGTATTTT
TRBV12-3/TRBV12-4,11,NA,TRBJ2-1,few,CASSPSSEQFF,TGTGCCAGCAGCCCCTCCAGTGAGCAGTTCTTC
TRBV29-1,13,NA,TRBJ2-5,NA,CSVERSKRGTQYF,TGCAGCGTTGAACGATCGAAACGGGGGACCCAGTACTTC
TRBV7-8,16,TRBD2,TRBJ2-3,NA,CASSGRTSVYTDTQYF,TGTGCCAGCAGCGGTCGGACTAGCGTGTACACAGATACGCAGTATTTT
TRBV30,10,NA,TRBJ1-1,NA,CACARDSAFF,TGTGCCTGTGCGAGGGACTCGGCTTTCTTT
TRBV2,14,TRBD1,TRBJ1-2,few,CASSGLDRVGGYTF,TGTGCCAGCAGTGGACTTGACAGGGTTGGCGGCTACACCTTC
TRBV19,14,TRBD1,TRBJ1-2,NA,CASNPGQGYYGYTF,TGTGCCAGTAACCCGGGACAGGGTTACTATGGCTACACCTTC
TRBV28,17,TRBD2,TRBJ2-1,NA,CASSPTSGRVYYNEQFF,TGTGCCAGCAGTCCCACTAGCGGGAGAGTTTACTACAATGAGCAGTTCTTC
TRBV28,16,NA,TRBJ2-5,NA,CASSRRPRAPGETQYF,TGTGCCAGCAGCCGACGTCCGAGGGCGCCCGGAGAGACCCAGTACTTC
TRBV5-1,14,TRBD2,TRBJ2-1,once,CASSLQSGGNEQFF,TGCGCCAGCAGCTTGCAAAGCGGGGGCAATGAGCAGTTCTTC
TRBV6-5,12,NA,TRBJ1-6,NA,CASEGLNSPLHF,TGTGCCAGCGAGGGACTTAATTCACCCCTCCACTTT
TRBV3-1/TRBV3-2,19,TRBD2,TRBJ2-3,NA,CASSLERVYSGSSTDTQYF,TGTGCCAGCAGCCTCGAAAGGGTCTACAGCGGGAGCAGCACAGATACGCAGTATTTT
TRBV5-1,16,TRBD1,TRBJ2-1,NA,CASSSETGGENNEQFF,TGCGCCAGCAGCTCCGAGACAGGGGGCGAAAACAATGAGCAGTTCTTC
TRBV9,18,TRBD2,TRBJ2-1,NA,CASSPRLLAGRSYNEQFF,TGTGCCAGCAGCCCTCGCCTCCTAGCGGGACGGTCCTACAATGAGCAGTTCTTC
TRBV6-2/TRBV6-3,15,TRBD1,TRBJ1-1,once,CASSLSLTGGTEAFF,TGTGCCAGCAGTCTCTCCTTGACAGGGGGAACTGAAGCTTTCTTT
TRBV5-8,14,TRBD1,TRBJ2-1,NA,CASSFTGGRREQFF,TGTGCCAGCAGCTTCACAGGGGGCCGAAGGGAGCAGTTCTTC
TRBV18,15,NA,TRBJ2-7,once,CASSPPSRASYEQYF,TGTGCCAGCTCACCACCGAGCAGGGCCTCCTACGAGCAGTACTTC
TRBV9,13,NA,TRBJ2-7,NA,CASSASTGGEQYF,TGTGCCAGCAGCGCCTCGACAGGCGGGGAGCAGTACTTC
TRBV18,14,NA,TRBJ2-7,NA,CASSLPGNYYEQYF,TGTGCCAGCTCACTTCCCGGGAACTACTACGAGCAGTACTTC
TRBV10-2,17,TRBD2,TRBJ2-1,once,CASSPGLAGAGHNEQFF,TGCGCCAGCAGCCCGGGACTAGCGGGAGCCGGCCACAATGAGCAGTTCTTC
TRBV12-3/TRBV12-4,13,NA,TRBJ2-3,NA,CASTGSGPDTQYF,TGTGCCAGCACTGGGTCAGGTCCCGATACGCAGTATTTT
TRBV6-2/TRBV6-3,12,TRBD2,TRBJ2-5,NA,CASSYRTSGIYF,TGTGCCAGCAGTTATCGGACTAGCGGGATTTACTTC
TRBV6-2/TRBV6-3,15,TRBD2,TRBJ2-1,NA,CASSLRGLLPNEQFF,TGTGCCAGCAGTCTGCGGGGACTACTTCCCAATGAGCAGTTCTTC
TRBV6-2/TRBV6-3,13,NA,TRBJ2-2,NA,CASSYVASGELFF,TGTGCCAGCAGTTACGTGGCCTCCGGGGAGCTGTTTTTT
TRBV7-2,16,TRBD2,TRBJ2-3,NA,CASSLIAGGPTDTQYF,TGTGCCAGCAGCTTAATAGCGGGAGGGCCAACAGATACGCAGTATTTT
TRBV7-2,14,NA,TRBJ1-5,few,CASSPGGRDQPQHF,TGTGCCAGCAGCCCCGGGGGGAGGGATCAGCCCCAGCATTTT
TRBV5-1,13,NA,TRBJ2-3,few,CASSVERGDTQYF,TGCGCCAGCAGCGTCGAACGAGGAGATACGCAGTATTTT
TRBV7-9,14,TRBD1,TRBJ2-3,NA,CASSFEGQADTQYF,TGTGCCAGCAGCTTTGAGGGACAGGCAGATACGCAGTATTTT
TRBV3-1/TRBV3-2,17,TRBD2,TRBJ2-7,NA,CASSPWTSGRAASEQYF,TGTGCCAGCAGCCCTTGGACTAGCGGGAGGGCCGCCTCCGAGCAGTACTTC
TRBV29-1,14,TRBD1,TRBJ1-6,few,CSVKGQGANSPLHF,TGCAGCGTTAAAGGACAGGGGGCGAATTCACCCCTCCACTTT
TRBV7-9,14,NA,TRBJ2-1,NA,CASSLGAKTWEQFF,TGTGCCAGCAGCTTAGGGGCGAAGACCTGGGAGCAGTTCTTC
TRBV5-1,15,NA,TRBJ2-5,NA,CASSFLRGGEETQYF,TGCGCCAGCAGCTTTCTCAGAGGGGGGGAAGAGACCCAGTACTTC
TRBV27,18,TRBD2,TRBJ2-7,NA,CASSLTRTSGRALYEQYF,TGTGCCAGCAGTTTAACCCGGACTAGCGGGAGGGCCCTCTACGAGCAGTACTTC
TRBV6-5,11,NA,TRBJ1-5,NA,CASSLNQPQHF,TGTGCCAGCAGCCTCAATCAGCCCCAGCATTTT
TRBV7-8,14,NA,TRBJ2-7,once,CASSVGRVSYEQYF,TGTGCCAGCTCGGTTGGGCGGGTCTCCTACGAGCAGTACTTC
TRBV24-1,16,NA,TRBJ2-1,once,CATSGTTANAGNEQFF,TGTGCCACCAGTGGAACGACAGCTAACGCGGGGAATGAGCAGTTCTTC
TRBV29-1,13,TRBD1,TRBJ1-2,NA,CSISGTGNYGYTF,TGCAGCATCTCCGGGACAGGGAACTATGGCTACACCTTC